This TCR beta chain was captured by sequencing in a study of identical twins' blood T cells. TCR cDNA libraries came from RNA via a modified published protocol. MiXCR, run by TCRdb on the 5' RACE reads, gives a single entry per CDR3 protein. The sample lists hundreds of thousands of distinct CDR3 sequences, roughly 30% occurring once. Specimen: PBMCs. The receptor comes from a woman aged 18 to 55 in good health.

CDR3 in amino acids: CASRPAVGNEKLFF. The CDR3 DNA sequence: TGTGCCAGCAGGCCGGCCGTAGGTAATGAAAAACTGTTTTTT. The V call is TRBV3-1, the J call TRBJ1-4, with D unresolved. The CDR3 runs to 14 residues. V was cut by 6 bases and J by 4 bases, with 12 bases left in between. Germline loops: CDR1 LGHDT, CDR2 YNNKEL (reference sequence).